A single sample is the source of the 32 T cell receptor beta chains below, sequenced in a study of spatial heterogeneity in lung cancer. TCRdb reprocessed the 5' RACE reads with MiXCR, giving one entry per CDR3 protein. Here the sample spans fewer than 4,500 distinct CDR3 sequences, about 9% being singletons. Time point reported: sample taken at primary tumor resection. Specimen: normal lung tissue next to the tumor, collected at surgery. Every receptor here comes from a female donor with early-stage non-small cell lung cancer.

Only a few counts were recorded for this clonotype. This chain uses TRBV29-1 with TRBJ1-2; weak D call: TRBD1 (5 bases). The V end was cut by 3 bases, the J end by 4 bases, with 18 bases between. From germline, CDR1 is SQVTM and CDR2 ANQGSEA. There are 15 residues in the CDR3. The chain's CDR3 is CSVDTWDDLAYGYTF. For the CDR3, the DNA is TGCAGCGTTGATACCTGGGACGACTTAGCCTATGGCTACACCTTC.

By sample fraction, this clonotype is medium-sized. The gene calls are TRBV27 and TRBJ2-3; no clear D. The germline V gene encodes CDR1 MNHEY and CDR2 SMNVEV (reference sequence). The CDR3 spans 15 residues. V lost 8 bases and J lost 2, with 17 bases in between. CDR3 loop: CASPKRLGYTDTQYF. CDR3 bases: TGTGCCAGCCCCAAACGTCTGGGGTACACAGATACGCAGTATTTT.

In its sample, this clonotype is medium-sized. This chain links TRBV6-1 with TRBJ2-3, with D hard to call. The CDR3 consists of 10 residues. V lost 8 bases, J lost 9 bases, and 9 bases lay in between. Germline CDR1 and CDR2: MNHNS and SASEGT. The CDR3 spells CASSQDTQYF. The DNA for the CDR3 is TGTGCCAGCTCCCAAGACACGCAGTATTTT.

V and J are TRBV2 and TRBJ2-7, with D possibly being TRBD1 or TRBD2 (6 bases each). Germline V lookup: CDR1 SNHLY, CDR2 FYNNEI. Between the trimmed V and J ends, which lost 7 bases and 0 bases, there was a span of 16 bases. The CDR3 is 15 amino acids. This CDR3 is CASKEGTSDSYEQYF. CDR3 DNA sequence: TGTGCCAGCAAGGAGGGGACATCTGACTCCTACGAGCAGTACTTC.

This clonotype is labeled as medium-sized. The V gene is TRBV10-3, the J gene TRBJ2-2, with 8 bases aligning to TRBD1. V shed 10 bases and J 7 bases; nucleotides not matched to a gene: 8. The germline V gene has CDR1 ENHRY and CDR2 SYGVKD. The CDR3 has 13 amino acids. This CDR3 is CATQTGAVGELFF. CDR3 bases: TGTGCCACCCAGACAGGGGCCGTCGGGGAGCTGTTTTTT.

The V and J genes are TRBV10-3 and TRBJ1-1; 9 bases agree with TRBD1. The CDR3 loop spans 14 amino acids. Unmatched junction bases numbered 10, after V lost 6 bases and J lost 8 bases. CDR1 and CDR2 (germline): ENHRY, SYGVKD. The CDR3 DNA reads TGTGCCATCAGGGCGCCGGGACAGGGCTTCGAAGCTTTCTTT. This encodes CAIRAPGQGFEAFF.

This chain uses TRBV6-5 with TRBJ2-7, with D perhaps matching TRBD2 (6 bases). The CDR3 runs 15 residues. Germline V CDR1 and CDR2: MNHEY, SVGAGI. Deletions cut 6 bases from V and 5 bases from J, with 20 bases between. For the CDR3, the DNA is TGTGCCAGCAGCCGAGCTACAGGTGCGGGAAACGAGCAGTACTTC. Translated, it gives CASSRATGAGNEQYF.

The CDR3 DNA follows: TGTGCCAGCAGTCTAGACGGGGACAATTCACCCCTCCACTTT. It specifies CASSLDGDNSPLHF. The gene calls are TRBV28 and TRBJ1-6; perhaps TRBD1 as D (5 bases). The CDR3 is 14 amino acids. Germline CDR1 reads MDHEN; CDR2 reads SYDVKM. Trimming removed 5 bases from V and 7 bases from J, with 12 bases in between.

This clonotype came up many times. The genes are TRBV20-1 and TRBJ2-3; 15 bases align to TRBD2. With V trimmed by 3 bases and J by 0 bases, 7 bases remained unmatched. Germline-derived CDR1 and CDR2 are DFQATT and SNEGSKA (reference sequence). CDR3 length: 18 residues. The CDR3 sequence: CSASASGLAGGSTDTQYF. CDR3 sequence (DNA): TGCAGTGCTAGCGCGTCCGGACTAGCGGGGGGGAGCACAGATACGCAGTATTTT.

In its sample, this clonotype was seen many times. This chain connects TRBV7-9 to TRBJ2-1; 7 positions agree with TRBD1. Germline values: CDR1 SEHNR, CDR2 FQNEAQ (reference sequence). The CDR3 consists of 16 residues. After removal of 6 bases from V and 0 bases from J, the junction contained 8 bases not matched to a gene. The CDR3 protein is CASSLGQSSSYNEQFF. The CDR3 region has the DNA TGTGCCAGCAGTCTGGGACAGTCCAGCTCCTACAATGAGCAGTTCTTC. The full variable domain, rest sourced from reference TRBV7-9 and TRBJ2-1, is DTGVSQNPRHKITKRGQNVTFRCDPISEHNRLYWYRQTLGQGPEFLTYFQNEAQLEKSRLLSDRFSAERPKGSFSTLEIQRTEQGDSAMYLCASSLGQSSSYNEQFFGPGTRLTVL.

In its sample, this clonotype ranks as medium-sized (0.01 to 0.1%). This chain links TRBV6-1 with TRBJ1-6; D is perhaps TRBD1 (6 bases). Trimming left V 4 bases short and J 8 bases short, with 15 bases between. Germline-derived CDR1 and CDR2 are MNHNS and SASEGT. CDR3 length: 15 amino acids. CDR3 nucleotides: TGTGCCAGCAGTGCCCTACAGGGAAACGATTCACCCCTCCACTTT. Encoded protein: CASSALQGNDSPLHF.

This clonotype counts as medium-sized. In DNA, the CDR3 is TGTGCCAGCAGTTTCGGAGGAGATACGCAGTATTTT. It codes for CASSFGGDTQYF. The rearrangement uses TRBV12-3 or TRBV12-4 and TRBJ2-3; maybe TRBD2 (5 bases). V was pared by 3 bases and J by 5 bases, with 6 bases between. The CDR3 spans 12 residues.

By sample fraction, this clonotype is medium-sized (0.01 to 0.1%). The rearrangement joins TRBV5-4 to TRBJ2-1; D call uncertain. The germline gives CDR1 SGHNT, CDR2 YYREEE (reference sequence). The CDR3 covers 14 residues. The V end was cut by 3 bases, the J end by 7 bases, with 14 bases between. CDR3 loop: CASSSDGPRNEQFF. The CDR3 DNA reads as TGTGCCAGCAGCTCCGATGGCCCGAGGAATGAGCAGTTCTTC.

Judged by abundance, this clonotype is medium-sized. This sequence joins TRBV29-1 and TRBJ2-3; D possibly corresponds to TRBD2 (5 bases). V was trimmed by 8 bases and J by 2 bases, leaving 14 bases between them. The CDR3 is 13 residues long. The germline V gene has CDR1 SQVTM and CDR2 ANQGSEA. The chain's CDR3 is CSSFGLFTDTQYF. The CDR3 coding sequence is TGCAGCTCCTTTGGACTGTTCACAGATACGCAGTATTTT.

A few counts support this clonotype. The V call is TRBV19, the J call TRBJ2-7, with 7 bases matching TRBD2. The V segment lost 6 bases and the J segment 0 bases; nucleotides outside the gene matches: 8. The CDR3 is 15 amino acids. CDR1 is LNHDA and CDR2 is SQIVND in the germline V gene (reference sequence). The CDR3 DNA reads TGTGCCAGTAGCTTCACTAGCGAAAGCTCCTACGAGCAGTACTTC. This codes for CASSFTSESSYEQYF.

The chain combines TRBV29-1 with TRBJ1-1; tentatively, D is TRBD1 (6 bases). The CDR3 is made up of 13 amino acids. Germline V gene sequence: CDR1 SQVTM, CDR2 ANQGSEA. Between the trimmed V and J ends, which lost 8 bases and 2 bases, there was a span of 15 bases. The CDR3 nucleotides read TGCAGCCAAATAGGGGGGCTTAACACTGAAGCTTTCTTT. Its protein product is CSQIGGLNTEAFF.

The V call is TRBV6-1, the J call TRBJ2-2; D ambiguous. The V gene lost 9 bases and the J gene lost 1 base, with 9 bases spanning the gap. The CDR3 runs to 13 residues. The germline V gene encodes CDR1 MNHNS and CDR2 SASEGT. The CDR3 protein is CASNRENTGELFF. Here the CDR3 DNA reads TGTGCCAGTAACAGAGAGAACACCGGGGAGCTGTTTTTT.

V and J are TRBV4-2 and TRBJ1-2, with D hard to call. This CDR3 has 16 amino acids. The V gene lost 0 bases and the J gene lost 4 bases, with 15 bases spanning the gap. Germline assignment: CDR1 LGHNA and CDR2 YNFKEQ. Here the CDR3 reads CASSQEGLKPLYGYTF. In DNA, the CDR3 is TGTGCCAGCAGCCAAGAGGGCCTTAAGCCCCTCTATGGCTACACCTTC.

The chain recombines TRBV5-5 with TRBJ2-7; 9 bases agree with TRBD1. The CDR3 covers 14 residues. V lost 2 bases, J lost 9 bases, and 9 bases stayed unmatched. Germline CDR1 is SGHKS and CDR2 is YYEKEE (reference sequence). Written as DNA, the CDR3 is TGTGCCAGCAGCTTTGAAGGGACAGGGCATGGGCAGTACTTC. It codes for CASSFEGTGHGQYF.

By share, this clonotype ranks as medium-sized. V is TRBV19 and J is TRBJ1-5; weak D call: TRBD1 (5 bases). The CDR3 spans 13 residues. Trimming shortened V by 7 bases and J by 4 bases, and 11 bases separated the two germline ends. Germline CDR1 is LNHDA and CDR2 is SQIVND (reference sequence). CDR3: CASTSGPNQPQHF. DNA for the CDR3: TGTGCCAGTACCTCGGGACCTAATCAGCCCCAGCATTTT.

This clonotype ranks as medium-sized. The V gene is TRBV30, the J gene TRBJ1-5; 7 nucleotides line up with TRBD1. Germline V CDR1 and CDR2: GTSNPN, SVGIG (reference sequence). Trimming took 3 bases from V and 1 from J; bases not matched to a gene: 3. The length of the CDR3 is 14 residues. CDR3 DNA: TGTGCCTGGAGGGAGGGACAGAGCAATCAGCCCCAGCATTTT. Residues: CAWREGQSNQPQHF.

The chain couples TRBV20-1 to TRBJ1-1; TRBD1 agrees at 7 bases. The CDR3 contains 13 residues. Trimming took 5 bases from V and 3 from J; bases not matched to a gene: 6. CDR1 is DFQATT, CDR2 SNEGSKA, per germline (reference sequence). The DNA for the CDR3 is TGCAGTGCTGGCGACAGGGTGGACACTGAAGCTTTCTTT. Translated: CSAGDRVDTEAFF.

Judged by abundance, this clonotype is medium-sized. The J gene is TRBJ2-7, the V gene TRBV5-1, with TRBD1 as a possible D gene (6 bases). CDR3 size: 14 residues. Germline CDR1 and CDR2: SGHRS and YFSETQ. V lost 2 bases, J lost 6 bases, and 15 bases lay in between. For the CDR3, the DNA is TGCGCCAGCAGCTTCGATACAGGGAATGGCGAGCAGTACTTC. Amino acids: CASSFDTGNGEQYF.

This clonotype was found a few times. The rearrangement links TRBV10-3 to TRBJ2-3; D remains ambiguous. The germline V gene has CDR1 ENHRY and CDR2 SYGVKD. There are 12 residues in the CDR3. The ends were cut back, 4 bases at V and 2 bases at J, with 4 bases in the middle. The CDR3 spells CAISATTDTQYF. CDR3 nucleotides: TGTGCCATCAGTGCCACCACAGATACGCAGTATTTT.

By sample fraction, this clonotype is medium-sized. This sequence joins TRBV6-1 and TRBJ1-2, with a possible D match to TRBD1 (5 bases). Trimming removed 8 bases from V and 3 bases from J, with 13 bases in between. The germline CDR1 and CDR2 sequences are MNHNS and SASEGT. The CDR3 runs to 13 residues. The CDR3 region is CASRGRGDYGYTF. The CDR3 bases are TGTGCCAGCCGGGGCCGCGGTGACTATGGCTACACCTTC.

This clonotype was counted at least ten times. This may come from a read error, since a much larger clone is one base off. The genes are TRBV6-2 or TRBV6-3 and TRBJ2-3; D is undetermined. Germline CDR1 and CDR2: MNHEY and SVGEGT. The CDR3 has 12 amino acids. The CDR3, as DNA: TGTGTCAGCAAGGGTCTCACAGATACGCAGTATTTT. Translated: CVSKGLTDTQYF.

By share of the sample, this clonotype is medium-sized (0.01 to 0.1%). V gene TRBV7-9 combines with J gene TRBJ1-6; no clear D gene. The CDR3 consists of 15 residues. Germline-derived CDR1 and CDR2 are SEHNR and FQNEAQ (reference sequence). V dropped 5 bases and J dropped 6 bases, with 14 bases sitting between them. The DNA for the CDR3 is TGTGCCAGCAGCCAGAACGCAATGATTAATTCACCCCTCCACTTT. Protein sequence: CASSQNAMINSPLHF.

In its sample, this clonotype ranks as medium-sized (0.01 to 0.1%). The rearrangement links TRBV2 to TRBJ2-3; 15 positions match TRBD2. The germline V gene encodes CDR1 SNHLY and CDR2 FYNNEI. The trim removed 7 bases at V and 8 bases at J, leaving 4 bases unmatched. The CDR3 covers 14 residues. The CDR3 loop is CASIGGLAGGTQYF. CDR3 DNA: TGTGCCAGCATAGGGGGACTAGCGGGAGGTACGCAGTATTTT.

This clonotype counts as medium-sized (0.01 to 0.1%). The chain joins TRBV7-2 to TRBJ2-2; 10 bases fit TRBD1. From germline, CDR1 is SGHTA and CDR2 FQGNSA. The CDR3 is 18 amino acids. The V gene end was trimmed by 5 bases and the J gene end by 2 bases; junction bases not matched to a gene: 11. The CDR3 region is CASSPRRQGAFNTGELFF. DNA of the CDR3: TGTGCCAGCAGCCCCAGGAGACAGGGGGCTTTTAACACCGGGGAGCTGTTTTTT.

Judged by abundance, this clonotype is medium-sized. The V call is TRBV27, the J call TRBJ1-2; no definite D call. Trimming stripped 0 bases from V and 1 base from J, with 6 bases between. The CDR3 runs to 14 residues. Germline-derived CDR1 and CDR2 are MNHEY and SMNVEV (reference sequence). CDR3 DNA: TGTGCCAGCAGTTTATCGTTCAGTAACTATGGCTACACCTTC. This translates into CASSLSFSNYGYTF.

Within the sample, this clonotype is medium-sized (0.01 to 0.1%). The CDR3 region has the DNA TGTGCCAGCAGTTTAGGGGCCCCCAATACCTACGAGCAGTACTTC. It encodes CASSLGAPNTYEQYF. The rearrangement joins TRBV12-3 or TRBV12-4 to TRBJ2-7; D gene unclear. This CDR3 spans 15 amino acids. Between the trimmed V and J ends, which lost 1 base and 2 bases, there was a span of 12 bases.

Within the sample, this clonotype is large. The V and J genes are TRBV28 and TRBJ2-7, with no clear D. The V and J ends lost 4 bases and 2 bases respectively, with 12 bases between them. CDR1 and CDR2 (germline): MDHEN, SYDVKM. CDR3 length: 14 amino acids. Written as DNA, the CDR3 is TGTGCCAGCAGTTATCAGCGTAACCCCTACGAGCAGTACTTC. Translated: CASSYQRNPYEQYF.